These 15 T cell receptor beta chains were sequenced from one sample in a study of long-term antiretroviral therapy in people with HIV. Investigators performed immunoSEQ version v3.0 at survey level. Clones were read by immunoSEQ multiplex PCR, and TCRdb kept only the in-frame ones, dropping some. Here the sample spans around 18,000 clones, 90% to 95% being singletons. The sample consisted of unsorted PBMCs, taken 3 years after starting antiretroviral therapy. All receptors derive from a man aged 50 to 60 with HIV.

The rearrangement links TRBV11-3 to TRBJ2-5; 7 positions agree with TRBD1. This CDR3 spans 15 amino acids. Losses at the gene ends were 2 bases for V and 3 bases for J; bases not matched to a gene: 6. Germline values: CDR1 SGHNT, CDR2 YENEEA. For the CDR3, the DNA is TGTGCCAGCAGCTTAAGAGAAGGGGGCGAAGAGACCCAGTACTTC. This sequence encodes CASSLREGGEETQYF.

V and J are TRBV2 and TRBJ1-5; perhaps TRBD1 as D (6 bases). This CDR3 region has 13 residues. Germline CDR1 is SNHLY and CDR2 is FYNNEI. The V and J ends lost 8 bases and 4 bases respectively, with 12 bases between them. CDR3 protein: CASGRDKNQPQHF. CDR3 DNA sequence: TGTGCCAGCGGTCGGGACAAGAATCAGCCCCAGCATTTT.

This clone was picked up one time. CDR3 sequence: CASSFGQYEQYF. Written as DNA, the CDR3 is TGTGCCAGCAGCTTCGGACAATACGAGCAGTACTTC. The V and J genes are TRBV5-6 and TRBJ2-7; possibly TRBD1 for D (5 bases). The CDR3 has 12 residues. V dropped 2 bases and J dropped 4 bases, with 7 bases sitting between them. CDR1 SGHDT and CDR2 YYEEEE come from the germline V gene. The whole variable domain, filled in from reference TRBV5-6 and TRBJ2-7, reads DAGVTQSPTHLIKTRGQQVTLRCSPKSGHDTVSWYQQALGQGPQFIFQYYEEEERQRGNFPDRFSGHQFPNYSSELNVNALLLGDSALYLCASSFGQYEQYFGPGTRLTVT.

V is TRBV9 and J is TRBJ2-6, with 12 bases that match TRBD2. Germline lookup yields CDR1 SGDLS and CDR2 YYNGEE. Germline trimming cut 3 bases from V and 2 bases from J; bases unmatched to any gene: 3. The CDR3 is 17 residues long. The CDR3 region is CASSETSGGPGANVLTF. In nucleotides, the CDR3 is TGTGCCAGCAGCGAAACTAGCGGGGGGCCTGGGGCCAACGTCCTGACTTTC.

The chain couples TRBV30 to TRBJ2-4; 8 bases are a match to TRBD2. The junction had 8 bases not matched to a gene; V was cut back by 0 bases and J by 1 base. Germline V CDR1 and CDR2: GTSNPN, SVGIG (reference sequence). This CDR3 has 17 residues. CDR3 sequence (DNA): TGTGCCTGGAGTGTCCAGGGACTAGGGGTGGCCAAAAACATTCAGTACTTC. Its translation is CAWSVQGLGVAKNIQYF.

The chain links TRBV4-3 to TRBJ1-2, with D possibly TRBD1 on 5 matching bases. This CDR3 is built from 17 residues. V dropped 0 bases and J dropped 6 bases, with 20 bases sitting between them. Germline V gene lookup returns CDR1 LGHNA and CDR2 YSLEER. The CDR3 protein is CASSQDRNRGRGNGYTF. CDR3 sequence (DNA): TGCGCCAGCAGCCAAGATCGGAATAGGGGCCGGGGGAATGGCTACACCTTC.

The chain carries TRBV7-2 and TRBJ1-5; perhaps TRBD1 as D (5 bases). In germline, CDR1 is SGHTA, CDR2 FQGNSA. The V end lost 0 bases, the J end lost 1 base, and 7 bases lay between the germline ends. The CDR3 runs 15 residues. The CDR3 coding sequence is TGTGCCAGCAGCTTAGCGGGGGGAAGCAATCAGCCCCAGCATTTT. Its protein product is CASSLAGGSNQPQHF.

The chain has TRBV7-2 and TRBJ2-1; no definite D call. Trimming removed 7 bases at V and 6 bases at J, with 13 bases between. Per germline, CDR1 SGHTA and CDR2 FQGNSA. This CDR3 spans 13 amino acids. The CDR3 sequence: CASNEGSGNEQFF. The CDR3 DNA reads TGTGCCAGCAATGAAGGGTCGGGCAATGAGCAGTTCTTC.

This chain links TRBV5-1 with TRBJ1-2; 8 bases line up with TRBD1. Per the germline V gene, CDR1 is SGHRS and CDR2 is YFSETQ. The CDR3 is 14 residues long. The ends lost 4 bases at V and 3 bases at J; junction bases unmatched: 5. This chain's CDR3 is CASSRTGFDYGYTF. The CDR3 DNA reads as TGCGCCAGCAGCCGGACAGGGTTTGACTATGGCTACACCTTC.

The chain joins TRBV6-1 to TRBJ1-4; tentatively, D is TRBD1 (6 bases). Trimming stripped 6 bases from V and 8 bases from J, with 16 bases between. Germline-derived CDR1 and CDR2 are MNHNS and SASEGT. The CDR3 runs 14 residues. This chain's CDR3 is CASRVTGIPEKLFF. As DNA, the CDR3 is TGTGCCAGCAGGGTCACAGGGATTCCCGAAAAACTGTTTTTT.

The rearrangement joins TRBV7-6 to TRBJ1-3, with TRBD1 identical over 10 bases. The germline V gene has CDR1 SGHVS and CDR2 FNYEAQ. This CDR3 has 18 amino acids. V shed 2 bases and J 5 bases; nucleotides not matched to a gene: 12. CDR3 loop: CASSLMGPGTGVRNTIYF. In nucleotides, the CDR3 is TGTGCCAGCAGCTTAATGGGCCCCGGGACAGGGGTCCGAAACACCATATATTTT.

This sequence joins TRBV4-3 and TRBJ1-2; no reliable D call. V lost 4 bases and J lost 6, with 18 bases in between. The CDR3 spans 15 residues. Germline V gene sequence: CDR1 LGHNA, CDR2 YSLEER. The CDR3 region has the DNA TGCGCCAGCAGCCCGACCCCCGCTGGGAAGCATGGCTACACCTTC. Residues: CASSPTPAGKHGYTF.

The chain joins TRBV4-1 to TRBJ2-7; D gene uncertain. The V end was cut by 0 bases, the J end by 3 bases, with 6 bases between. CDR3 size: 13 residues. CDR1 is MGHRA and CDR2 is YSYEKL in the germline V gene. The CDR3 nucleotides read TGCGCCAGCAGCCAAGACTATGGCTACGAGCAGTACTTC. It codes for CASSQDYGYEQYF.

This chain uses TRBV7-2 with TRBJ1-4; D gene ambiguous. Germline values: CDR1 SGHTA, CDR2 FQGNSA. This CDR3 comprises 13 residues. Trimming stripped 5 bases from V and 12 bases from J, with 16 bases between. This CDR3 reads CASSPQHSKELFF. The CDR3 nucleotides are TGTGCCAGCAGCCCCCAACACTCGAAGGAACTGTTTTTT.

The chain has TRBV10-3 and TRBJ1-1, with D possibly being TRBD1 (6 bases). Germline CDR1 is ENHRY and CDR2 is SYGVKD. The CDR3 runs 16 residues. Deletions cut 0 bases from V and 6 bases from J, with 17 bases between. CDR3 sequence reads: CAISESPKGRGSEAFF. The CDR3 DNA sequence: TGTGCCATCAGTGAGTCCCCAAAGGGCAGGGGATCTGAAGCTTTCTTT.